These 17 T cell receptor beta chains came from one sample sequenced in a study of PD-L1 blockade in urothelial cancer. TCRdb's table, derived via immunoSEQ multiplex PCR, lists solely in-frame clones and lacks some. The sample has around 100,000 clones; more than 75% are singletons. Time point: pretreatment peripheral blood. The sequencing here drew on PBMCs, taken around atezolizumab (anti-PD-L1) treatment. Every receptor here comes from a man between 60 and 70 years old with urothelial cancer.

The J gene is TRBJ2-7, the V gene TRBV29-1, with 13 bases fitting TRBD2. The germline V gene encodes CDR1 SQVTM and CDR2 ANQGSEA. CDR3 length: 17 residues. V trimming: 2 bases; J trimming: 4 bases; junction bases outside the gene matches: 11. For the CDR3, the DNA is TGCAGCGTTGAATATTTTGCGGGACTAGCGGGAACGTACGAGCAGTACTTC. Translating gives CSVEYFAGLAGTYEQYF.

CDR3 loop: CASSFLTLAGAETQYF. Here the CDR3 DNA reads TGCGCCAGCAGCTTTCTTACTCTAGCGGGAGCGGAGACCCAGTACTTC. V usage is TRBV5-1 and J usage is TRBJ2-5, with 10 bases lining up with TRBD2. The CDR3 is made up of 16 amino acids. The V and J ends lost 2 bases and 5 bases, in that order; junction bases with no gene match: 9. Germline V gene data show CDR1 as SGHRS and CDR2 as YFSETQ.

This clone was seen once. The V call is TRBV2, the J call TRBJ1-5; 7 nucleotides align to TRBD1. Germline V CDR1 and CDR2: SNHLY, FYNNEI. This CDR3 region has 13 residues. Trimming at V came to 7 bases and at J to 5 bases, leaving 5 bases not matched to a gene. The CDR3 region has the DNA TGTGCCAGCACCGGGCAGGGGGATCAGCCCCAGCATTTT. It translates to CASTGQGDQPQHF.

For the CDR3, the DNA is TGTGCCAGCAGTGACGGACAGGCTGCGTGGGGGGCCAACGTCCTGACTTTC. As protein: CASSDGQAAWGANVLTF. This chain joins TRBV6-1 and TRBJ2-6, with 7 bases aligning to TRBD1. The ends lost 3 bases at V and 4 bases at J; junction bases unmatched: 9. Germline V gene sequence: CDR1 MNHNS, CDR2 SASEGT. The CDR3 is made up of 17 amino acids.

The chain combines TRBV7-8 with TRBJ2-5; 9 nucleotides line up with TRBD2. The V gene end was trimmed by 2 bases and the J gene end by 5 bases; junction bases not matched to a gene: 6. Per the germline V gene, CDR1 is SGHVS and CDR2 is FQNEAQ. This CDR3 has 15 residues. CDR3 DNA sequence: TGTGCCAGCAGCTTAAGGGGACTAGCATCCGAGACCCAGTACTTC. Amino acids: CASSLRGLASETQYF.

Here the CDR3 reads CASSLGQGVPNTEAFF. The CDR3 coding sequence is TGTGCCAGCAGCTTGGGACAGGGCGTACCAAACACTGAAGCTTTCTTT. This chain connects TRBV5-8 to TRBJ1-1; 7 bases are shared with TRBD1. This CDR3 contains 16 residues. The V gene's germline CDR1 is SGHTS and CDR2 YDEGEE. J gave up 2 bases and V 0 bases, and 7 bases lay outside the gene matches. The variable domain in full, completed from reference TRBV5-8 and TRBJ1-1, reads EAGVTQSPTHLIKTRGQQATLRCSPISGHTSVYWYQQALGLGLQFLLWYDEGEERNRGNFPPRFSGRQFPNYSSELNVNALELEDSALYLCASSLGQGVPNTEAFFGQGTRLTVV.

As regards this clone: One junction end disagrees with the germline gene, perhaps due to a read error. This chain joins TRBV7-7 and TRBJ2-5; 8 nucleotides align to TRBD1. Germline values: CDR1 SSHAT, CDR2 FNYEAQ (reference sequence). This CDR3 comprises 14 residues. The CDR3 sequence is CASSFSGGGETQYF. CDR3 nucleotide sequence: TGTGCTAGCAGCTTTTCAGGGGGCGGGGAGACCCAGTACTTC.

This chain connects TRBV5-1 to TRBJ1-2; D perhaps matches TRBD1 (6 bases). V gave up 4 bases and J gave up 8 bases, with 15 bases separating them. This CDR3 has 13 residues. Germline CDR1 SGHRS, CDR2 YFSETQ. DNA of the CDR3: TGCGCCAGCAGCCTAGGACAGTCGGGAGGCTACACCTTC. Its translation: CASSLGQSGGYTF.

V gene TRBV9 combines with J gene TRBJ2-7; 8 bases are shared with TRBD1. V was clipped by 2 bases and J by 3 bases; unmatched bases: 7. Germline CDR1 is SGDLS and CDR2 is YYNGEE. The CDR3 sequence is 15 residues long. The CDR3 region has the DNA TGTGCCAGCAGCGTTGGACAGGGAATAATCTACGAGCAGTACTTC. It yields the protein CASSVGQGIIYEQYF.

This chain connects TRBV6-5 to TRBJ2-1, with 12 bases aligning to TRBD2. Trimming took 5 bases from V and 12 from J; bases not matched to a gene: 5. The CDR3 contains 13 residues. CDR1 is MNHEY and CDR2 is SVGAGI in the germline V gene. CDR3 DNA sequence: TGTGCCAGCAGTCCCGGGACTAGCGGGTTGCAGTTCTTC. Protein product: CASSPGTSGLQFF.

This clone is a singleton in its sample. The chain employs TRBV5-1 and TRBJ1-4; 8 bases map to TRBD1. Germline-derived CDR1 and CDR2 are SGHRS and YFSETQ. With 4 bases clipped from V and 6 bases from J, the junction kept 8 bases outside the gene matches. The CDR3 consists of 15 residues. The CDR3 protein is CASSIGQGWDEKLFF. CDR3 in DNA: TGCGCCAGCAGCATTGGACAGGGCTGGGATGAAAAACTGTTTTTT.

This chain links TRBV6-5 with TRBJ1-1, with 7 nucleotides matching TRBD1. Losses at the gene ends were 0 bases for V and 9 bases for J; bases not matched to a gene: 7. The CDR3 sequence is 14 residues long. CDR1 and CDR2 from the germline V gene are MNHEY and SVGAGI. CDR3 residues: CASSYSSQGGKAFF. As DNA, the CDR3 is TGTGCCAGCAGTTACTCATCCCAGGGGGGCAAAGCTTTCTTT.

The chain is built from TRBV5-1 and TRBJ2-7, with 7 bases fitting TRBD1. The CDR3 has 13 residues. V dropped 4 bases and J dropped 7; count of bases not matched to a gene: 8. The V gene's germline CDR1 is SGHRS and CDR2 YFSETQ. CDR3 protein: CASSLSGTAEQYF. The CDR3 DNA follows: TGCGCCAGCAGCCTTTCGGGGACAGCTGAGCAGTACTTC.

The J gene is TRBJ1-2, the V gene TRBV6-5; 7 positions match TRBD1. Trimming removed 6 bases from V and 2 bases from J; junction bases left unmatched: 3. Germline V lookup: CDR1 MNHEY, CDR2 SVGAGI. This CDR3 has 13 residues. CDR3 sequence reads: CASSMTGNYGYTF. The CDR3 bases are TGTGCCAGCAGCATGACAGGGAACTATGGCTACACCTTC.

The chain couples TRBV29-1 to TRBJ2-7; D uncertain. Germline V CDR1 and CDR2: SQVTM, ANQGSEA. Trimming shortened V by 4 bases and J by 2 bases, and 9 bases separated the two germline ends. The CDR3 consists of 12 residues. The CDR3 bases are TGCAGCGTTGCAACAGAAACCTACGAGCAGTACTTC. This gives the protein CSVATETYEQYF.

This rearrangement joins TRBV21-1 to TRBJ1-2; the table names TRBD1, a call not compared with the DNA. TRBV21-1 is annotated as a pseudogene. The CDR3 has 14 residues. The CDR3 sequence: CASSPGTPEVGYTF. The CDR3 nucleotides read TGTGCCAGCAGCCCCGGGACACCGGAGGTGGGCTACACCTTC.

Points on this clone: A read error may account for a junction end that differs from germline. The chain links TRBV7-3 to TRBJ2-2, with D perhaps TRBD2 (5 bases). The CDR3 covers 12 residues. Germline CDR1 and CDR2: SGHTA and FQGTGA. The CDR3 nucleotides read TGTGCCAGCAGCCGAGACACCGGGGAGCTATTTTTT. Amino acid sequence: CASSRDTGELFF. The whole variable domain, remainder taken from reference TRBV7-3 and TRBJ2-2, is GAGVSQTPSNKVTEKGKYVELRCDPISGHTALYWYRQSLGQGPEFLIYFQGTGAADDSGLPNDRFFAVRPEGSVSTLKIQRTERGDSAVYLCASSRDTGELFFGEGSRLTVL.